The clone carrying this T cell receptor (beta chain) turned up a few times. Its antigen is still unknown. Trimming removed 5 bases from V and 2 bases from J, with 22 bases in between. This CDR3 spans 18 amino acids. Germline CDR1 and CDR2: LNHNV and YYDKDF (reference sequence). This sample is drawn from a study of identical twins. The study's findings and limits: Where beta out-of-frame sequences were concerned, excess twin sharing was weaker.

It was template switching that added a universal primer site, and there were unique molecular identifiers on the cDNA. TCRdb re-analysed the 5' RACE reads in MiXCR, keeping a single row per CDR3 protein. The top ten hold around 1.5% of the sample, which has about 890,000 distinct CDR3 sequences, roughly 12% seen once. A further study also used this sample, focusing on yellow fever vaccine responses in identical twins. That investigation notes: Among the twins, the vaccine T cell response reportedly seemed partly convergent and partly personalized.

The clonotype originates from a woman aged 18-35 years in good health. Specimen: PBMCs. The V call is TRBV15, the J call TRBJ2-4, with D possibly TRBD2 on 6 matching bases. CDR3 loop: CATSVALESRESKNIQYF. CDR3 nucleotides: TGTGCCACCAGCGTAGCCCTGGAGTCCCGGGAGTCCAAAAACATTCAGTACTTC.